Below, 26 T cell receptor beta chains from the same sample are listed, as sequenced in a study of CD8+ T cells in alopecia areata (dated by TCRdb to 2017 to 2018). Library preparation employed the immunoSEQ multiplex PCR assay. RNA was extracted from all samples and reverse transcribed into cDNA, which served as template for TCR sequencing. This immuneACCESS table, as held by TCRdb, lists in-frame sequences with V and J called but not all clones. Of the missing ones, under half trace to an unresolved V gene in checked studies; the others have no known cause. The sample records 100,000 to 150,000 clones, roughly 50% of which are singletons. The ten top clones hold roughly a tenth of the sample. Sequences were obtained from NKG2D-low CD8+ T cells sorted from blood. The cell subset or site label for this specimen denotes: sorted CD8+ NKG2D-low blood T cells. The receptors shown here come from a human donor with alopecia areata.

The CDR3, as DNA: TGTGCCAGCAGTGAGAACAGTAACAATCAGCCCCAGCATTTT. It yields the protein CASSENSNNQPQHF. The V gene is TRBV2, the J gene TRBJ1-5; no firm D call. The germline gives CDR1 SNHLY, CDR2 FYNNEI. This CDR3 has 14 amino acids. Trimming shortened V by 3 bases and J by 3 bases, and 9 bases separated the two germline ends.

This clone turned up a few times. The CDR3 reads CSAAGGLGEQFF. CDR3 coding DNA: TGCAGCGCCGCCGGGGGGCTGGGTGAGCAGTTCTTC. This chain uses TRBV29-1 with TRBJ2-1, with D maybe TRBD2 (7 bases). Trimming removed 7 bases from V and 9 bases from J, with 16 bases in between. Germline CDR1 is SQVTM and CDR2 is ANQGSEA. The CDR3 runs to 12 residues.

The chain links TRBV29-1 to TRBJ2-3, with 7 bases fitting TRBD2. Losses at the gene ends were 7 bases for V and 4 bases for J; bases not matched to a gene: 20. This CDR3 contains 17 residues. CDR1 SQVTM and CDR2 ANQGSEA come from the germline V gene. CDR3 sequence (DNA): TGCAGCGCGGGGATCAAGAAGGCGGGGGAAGTTCCAGATACGCAGTATTTT. It specifies CSAGIKKAGEVPDTQYF.

CDR3 DNA sequence: TGTGCCAGCAGAGGAGGATACAATGAGCAGTTCTTC. It specifies CASRGGYNEQFF. The chain combines TRBV5-4 with TRBJ2-1; D is perhaps TRBD2 (5 bases). Between the trimmed V and J ends, which lost 5 bases and 4 bases, there was a span of 7 bases. This CDR3 is 12 amino acids long. The V gene's germline CDR1 is SGHNT and CDR2 YYREEE (reference sequence).

The rearrangement uses TRBV29-1 and TRBJ2-1; a weak D match, TRBD2 (5 bases). Germline assignment: CDR1 SQVTM and CDR2 ANQGSEA. The CDR3 loop spans 18 amino acids. Trimming left V 2 bases short and J 4 bases short, with 24 bases between. This CDR3 reads CSVEYSAYLAGDYNEQFF. The CDR3 DNA reads TGCAGCGTTGAATATAGTGCCTATCTAGCTGGAGATTACAATGAGCAGTTCTTC.

The chain recombines TRBV13 with TRBJ1-5, with no clear D. The CDR3 has 14 amino acids. With 2 bases removed from V and 0 bases from J, the gap between germline ends came to 5 bases. Per germline, CDR1 PRHDT and CDR2 FYEKMQ (reference sequence). The CDR3 loop is CASSLRGSNQPQHF. In DNA, the CDR3 is TGTGCCAGCAGCTTACGGGGTAGCAATCAGCCCCAGCATTTT.

This clone was detected a few times. V and J are TRBV29-1 and TRBJ1-5; no clear D. Per germline, CDR1 SQVTM and CDR2 ANQGSEA. Trimming took off 7 bases at V and 3 bases at J, with 13 bases between the two ends. The CDR3 covers 13 residues. For the CDR3, the DNA is TGCAGCGCCCGAGACGGTTACAATCAGCCCCAGCATTTT. The encoded protein is CSARDGYNQPQHF.

The CDR3 loop is CASRSDGEIGYTF. The DNA of the CDR3 is TGTGCCAGCAGGTCCGACGGAGAAATAGGCTACACCTTC. The chain couples TRBV6-5 to TRBJ1-2; D not resolved. This CDR3 contains 13 residues. The germline gives CDR1 MNHEY, CDR2 SVGAGI. With 6 bases removed from V and 8 bases from J, the gap between germline ends came to 16 bases.

The chain carries TRBV29-1 and TRBJ2-1, with 7 bases identical to TRBD2. The CDR3 consists of 13 residues. With V trimmed by 6 bases and J by 3 bases, 5 bases remained unmatched. Germline values: CDR1 SQVTM, CDR2 ANQGSEA. The CDR3 here is CSVESGDYNEQFF. The CDR3 nucleotides are TGCAGCGTAGAGAGCGGGGACTACAATGAGCAGTTCTTC.

The J gene is TRBJ2-7, the V gene TRBV5-1, with D possibly matching TRBD1 (6 bases). This CDR3 has 13 residues. Per the germline V gene, CDR1 is SGHRS and CDR2 is YFSETQ. V lost 0 bases and J 3 bases, leaving 7 bases between the germline ends. The CDR3 DNA reads as TGCGCCAGCAGCTTGGACAGGGACTACGAGCAGTACTTC. Its translation: CASSLDRDYEQYF.

The count of this clone is one. The chain carries TRBV27 and TRBJ2-1, with a possible D match to TRBD2 (5 bases). This CDR3 contains 11 residues. Trimming removed 8 bases at V and 9 bases at J, with 11 bases between. CDR1 is MNHEY, CDR2 SMNVEV, per germline (reference sequence). DNA of the CDR3: TGTGCCAGCGTCTTTCGGGGTGAGCAGTTCTTC. This translates into CASVFRGEQFF.

The CDR3 DNA is TGTGCCATCAGTGTTCCCGGGACTAGCGGGAACTACGAGCAGTACTTC. Protein product: CAISVPGTSGNYEQYF. The chain is built from TRBV10-3 and TRBJ2-7, with TRBD2 matching over 13 bases. Germline V lookup: CDR1 ENHRY, CDR2 SYGVKD. The CDR3 length is 16 residues. With V trimmed by 4 bases and J by 3 bases, 6 bases remained unmatched.

This clone was observed a single time. The chain joins TRBV27 to TRBJ2-7; possibly TRBD1 for D (7 bases). Looked up from germline, CDR1 is MNHEY and CDR2 is SMNVEV (reference sequence). V dropped 5 bases and J dropped 5 bases, with 10 bases sitting between them. The CDR3 totals 12 residues. As DNA, the CDR3 is TGTGCCAGCAGTGCAGGGGGGCACGAGCAGTACTTC. As protein: CASSAGGHEQYF.

A few counts support this clone. The chain is built from TRBV15 and TRBJ2-1; no clear D. CDR3 length: 14 residues. Germline V gives CDR1 LNHNV, CDR2 YYDKDF (reference sequence). Between the trimmed V and J ends, which lost 0 bases and 5 bases, there was a span of 8 bases. This CDR3 is CATSRESPHNEQFF. DNA for the CDR3: TGTGCCACCAGCAGAGAATCACCCCACAATGAGCAGTTCTTC.

This clone was picked up a small number of times. V usage is TRBV29-1 and J usage is TRBJ2-1, with TRBD1 matching 9 bases. V lost 7 bases and J lost 7; bases outside the gene matches: 11. Germline V lookup: CDR1 SQVTM, CDR2 ANQGSEA. The CDR3 length is 14 residues. This chain's CDR3 is CSAPSGTGTNEQFF. The CDR3 region has the DNA TGCAGCGCCCCTTCCGGGACAGGGACAAATGAGCAGTTCTTC.

V usage is TRBV30 and J usage is TRBJ2-3, with no clear D. The germline V gene has CDR1 GTSNPN and CDR2 SVGIG (reference sequence). V gave up 0 bases and J gave up 1 base, with 11 bases separating them. This CDR3 region has 15 residues. The chain's CDR3 is CAWSVLKTGTDTQYF. The CDR3 region has the DNA TGTGCCTGGAGTGTACTCAAAACGGGCACAGATACGCAGTATTTT.

The chain recombines TRBV29-1 with TRBJ2-7; 7 nucleotides align to TRBD2. Trimming took 6 bases from V and 0 from J; bases not matched to a gene: 11. Germline CDR1 SQVTM, CDR2 ANQGSEA. The CDR3 covers 15 residues. CDR3 in DNA: TGCAGCGTGGACGGTGTGGGGGAGGGCTCCTACGAGCAGTACTTC. This codes for CSVDGVGEGSYEQYF.

This sequence joins TRBV29-1 and TRBJ2-3, with a weak D call TRBD1 (6 bases). Deletions cut 2 bases from V and 7 bases from J, with 13 bases between. The CDR3 sequence is 13 residues long. Germline values: CDR1 SQVTM, CDR2 ANQGSEA. The CDR3 sequence is CSVEPPQGYTQYF. Written as DNA, the CDR3 is TGCAGCGTTGAACCTCCACAGGGTTATACGCAGTATTTT.

The genes are TRBV7-9 and TRBJ2-1, with a possible D match to TRBD2 (5 bases). Germline V CDR1 and CDR2: SEHNR, FQNEAQ (reference sequence). The CDR3 totals 13 residues. Trimming shortened V by 10 bases and J by 0 bases, and 10 bases separated the two germline ends. The CDR3 sequence: CATRAVSYNEQFF. As DNA, the CDR3 is TGTGCCACGAGGGCAGTCTCCTACAATGAGCAGTTCTTC.

The chain combines TRBV30 with TRBJ2-3; TRBD2 might be the D (6 bases). The CDR3 consists of 15 residues. Looked up from germline, CDR1 is GTSNPN and CDR2 is SVGIG (reference sequence). Trimming removed 1 base from V and 0 bases from J, with 11 bases in between. The CDR3 DNA sequence: TGTGCCTGGAGTGGGGACTCTTCCAGCACAGATACGCAGTATTTT. Translating gives CAWSGDSSSTDTQYF.

The chain links TRBV6-5 to TRBJ2-7; 9 positions agree with TRBD2. The CDR3 totals 15 residues. With 2 bases clipped from V and 4 bases from J, the junction kept 6 bases outside the gene matches. Germline lookup yields CDR1 MNHEY and CDR2 SVGAGI. CDR3 protein: CASSYDGGRVYEQYF. In nucleotides, the CDR3 is TGTGCCAGCAGTTACGACGGCGGGAGGGTGTACGAGCAGTACTTC.

This rearrangement joins TRBV4-1 to TRBJ1-5; no clear D gene. This CDR3 is 15 amino acids long. The V and J ends lost 1 base and 8 bases respectively, with 15 bases between them. Germline CDR1 and CDR2: MGHRA and YSYEKL. CDR3 coding DNA: TGCGCCAGCAGCCAAGTACCTCAAGGTGGCGAGCCCCAGCATTTT. It specifies CASSQVPQGGEPQHF.

V is TRBV30 and J is TRBJ2-1; D is unclear. V was trimmed by 2 bases and J by 0 bases, leaving 5 bases between them. The CDR3 runs to 13 residues. Germline V gene lookup returns CDR1 GTSNPN and CDR2 SVGIG (reference sequence). CDR3 sequence reads: CAWSPVSYNEQFF. In DNA form, the CDR3 reads TGTGCCTGGAGTCCAGTCTCCTACAATGAGCAGTTCTTC.

This chain connects TRBV28 to TRBJ2-1; possibly TRBD2 for D (5 bases). V dropped 3 bases and J dropped 10 bases, with 7 bases sitting between them. The CDR3 extends over 11 amino acids. CDR1 and CDR2 (germline): MDHEN, SYDVKM. CDR3 protein: CASSFTGEQFF. DNA for the CDR3: TGTGCCAGCAGTTTTACGGGGGAGCAGTTCTTC.

The rearrangement joins TRBV25-1 to TRBJ2-5; D is undetermined. The V gene lost 6 bases and the J gene lost 4 bases, with 9 bases spanning the gap. CDR3 length: 12 residues. Germline-derived CDR1 and CDR2 are MGHDK and SYGVNS. In nucleotides, the CDR3 is TGTGCCAGCAGGGCAGGACCAGAGACCCAGTACTTC. It encodes CASRAGPETQYF. Supplemented by reference TRBV25-1 and TRBJ2-5, the full variable domain reads EADIYQTPRYLVIGTGKKITLECSQTMGHDKMYWYQQDPGMELHLIHYSYGVNSTEKGDLSSESTVSRIRTEHFPLTLESARPSHTSQYLCASRAGPETQYFGPGTRLLVL.

This clone was detected only once. The chain uses TRBV27 and TRBJ1-2; 11 bases fit TRBD1. The ends lost 2 bases at V and 6 bases at J; junction bases unmatched: 5. Germline assignment: CDR1 MNHEY and CDR2 SMNVEV (reference sequence). CDR3 length: 15 amino acids. This CDR3 reads CASSLTGQGANGYTF. The CDR3 DNA sequence: TGTGCCAGCAGTTTAACTGGACAGGGGGCAAATGGCTACACCTTC.